Below are 22 T cell receptor beta chains sequenced from a single sample in a study of sequential checkpoint blockade in melanoma. Assay used: immunoSEQ multiplex PCR; TCRdb lists only in-frame clones, some missing. The sample shows more than 35,000 clones, approximately 90% of them seen only once. The treatment denotes: randomized to nivolumab then ipilimumab (arm A) or the reverse (arm B). Specimen: CD8+ T cells sorted from blood (inferred from file names), collected from a patient given nivolumab and ipilimumab in sequence. These receptors all come from a human donor with melanoma.

The chain is built from TRBV9 and TRBJ2-1; D not certain. V was shortened by 0 bases and J by 0 bases, with 19 bases between the two germline ends. The CDR3 consists of 19 residues. CDR1 and CDR2 (germline): SGDLS, YYNGEE. CDR3 region: CASSVAETMQASSYNEQFF. The CDR3 bases are TGTGCCAGCAGCGTAGCTGAGACAATGCAGGCGAGCTCCTACAATGAGCAGTTCTTC.

The chain employs TRBV5-1 and TRBJ2-7, with 7 bases matching TRBD2. Germline values: CDR1 SGHRS, CDR2 YFSETQ. V shed 0 bases and J 2 bases; nucleotides not matched to a gene: 5. This CDR3 has 15 residues. The chain's CDR3 is CASSLESGGPYEQYV. CDR3 in DNA: TGCGCCAGCAGCTTGGAATCGGGAGGACCCTACGAGCAGTACGTC.

This clone was picked up one time. This sequence joins TRBV5-1 and TRBJ2-3; the match to TRBD2 covers 10 bases. With V trimmed by 0 bases and J by 2 bases, 9 bases remained unmatched. CDR1 and CDR2 from the germline V gene are SGHRS and YFSETQ. The CDR3 spans 18 residues. The CDR3, as DNA: TGCGCCAGCAGCTTGGCCCCTAGGACTAGCGGATTCACAGATACGCAGTATTTT. It yields the protein CASSLAPRTSGFTDTQYF.

The rearrangement uses TRBV10-1 and TRBJ2-2; TRBD2 aligns across 9 bases. The CDR3 extends over 15 amino acids. The J segment lost 6 bases and the V segment lost 4 bases, leaving 6 bases of the junction unmatched. Germline V CDR1 and CDR2: WNHNN, SYGVQD (reference sequence). CDR3 nucleotides: TGCGCCAGCAGTGCCGGGACTAGCCTCTCCGGGGAGCTGTTTTTT. Its translation: CASSAGTSLSGELFF.

The chain combines TRBV27 with TRBJ2-1; tentatively, D is TRBD2 (5 bases). The CDR3 contains 16 residues. V was trimmed by 5 bases and J by 0 bases, leaving 14 bases between them. CDR1 and CDR2 from the germline V gene are MNHEY and SMNVEV (reference sequence). CDR3 bases: TGTGCCAGCAGTGAGACTATCACAAGCTCCTACAATGAGCAGTTCTTC. Protein sequence: CASSETITSSYNEQFF.

This clone was seen a handful of times. The sample carries other DNA sequences with the same CDR3. The gene calls are TRBV19 and TRBJ2-1, with 7 bases aligning to TRBD2. With 3 bases clipped from V and 3 bases from J, the junction kept 5 bases outside the gene matches. The CDR3 spans 15 residues. The germline V gene encodes CDR1 LNHDA and CDR2 SQIVND (reference sequence). CDR3 nucleotides: TGTGCCAGTAGTATGGGAGGGAGAAGCTACAATGAGCAGTTCTTC. Translating it yields CASSMGGRSYNEQFF.

This clone was detected once. V is TRBV7-6 and J is TRBJ2-1, with 8 positions matching TRBD2. The V gene's germline CDR1 is SGHVS and CDR2 FNYEAQ. The CDR3 loop spans 14 amino acids. The V and J ends lost 5 bases and 4 bases, in that order; junction bases with no gene match: 4. CDR3 loop: CASSPIAGYNEQFF. In nucleotides, the CDR3 is TGTGCCAGCAGCCCGATAGCGGGGTACAATGAGCAGTTCTTC.

The CDR3 here is CASSSGTSQYF. CDR3 DNA: TGTGCCAGCAGCTCCGGGACTAGCCAGTATTTT. The gene calls are TRBV7-6 and TRBJ2-3, with 9 bases aligning to TRBD2. The CDR3 sequence is 11 residues long. J lost 12 bases, V lost 4 bases, and 2 bases had no gene match. Germline assignment: CDR1 SGHVS and CDR2 FNYEAQ. The full variable domain, completed using reference TRBV7-6 and TRBJ2-3, is GAGVSQSPRYKVTKRGQDVALRCDPISGHVSLYWYRQALGQGPEFLTYFNYEAQQDKSGLPNDRFSAERPEGSISTLTIQRTEQRDSAMYRCASSSGTSQYFGPGTRLTVL.

V and J are TRBV2 and TRBJ2-1; 8 bases fit TRBD1. Germline CDR1 and CDR2: SNHLY and FYNNEI. The CDR3 spans 13 residues. V was pared by 4 bases and J by 10 bases, with 6 bases of the junction left unmatched. CDR3 residues: CASSGTGTWEQFF. CDR3 nucleotide sequence: TGTGCCAGCAGTGGGACAGGGACTTGGGAGCAGTTCTTC.

The chain uses TRBV2 and TRBJ2-3; TRBD2 agrees at 9 bases. This CDR3 is built from 14 residues. Germline V CDR1 and CDR2: SNHLY, FYNNEI. The V gene end was trimmed by 4 bases and the J gene end by 4 bases; junction bases not matched to a gene: 3. The CDR3 protein is CASSAGLASDTQYF. The CDR3 coding sequence is TGTGCCAGCAGTGCCGGACTAGCGTCAGATACGCAGTATTTT.

V is TRBV6-5 and J is TRBJ1-1; 12 bases align to TRBD1. Unmatched junction bases numbered 3, after V lost 1 base and J lost 6 bases. The V gene's germline CDR1 is MNHEY and CDR2 SVGAGI. The CDR3 totals 15 residues. The CDR3 DNA reads TGTGCCAGCAGTTACTATGGGACAGGGGGCGCTGAAGCTTTCTTT. Its translation: CASSYYGTGGAEAFF.

This CDR3 reads CASSYVPRAYEQYV. CDR3 in DNA: TGTGCCAGCAGTTACGTCCCCAGGGCCTACGAGCAGTACGTC. The J gene is TRBJ2-7, the V gene TRBV6-5, with D possibly being TRBD1 (5 bases). CDR1 is MNHEY and CDR2 is SVGAGI in the germline V gene. The CDR3 contains 14 residues. Trimming took off 2 bases at V and 2 bases at J, with 10 bases between the two ends.

There are a few counts of this clone. The V call is TRBV4-3, the J call TRBJ1-5; maybe TRBD1 (6 bases). Trimming stripped 0 bases from V and 7 bases from J, with 13 bases between. The CDR3 sequence is 15 residues long. Germline CDR1 LGHNA, CDR2 YSLEER. CDR3 bases: TGCGCCAGCAGCCAAGATGGCAGGGGAATGCAGCCCCAGCATTTT. Protein product: CASSQDGRGMQPQHF.

The V call is TRBV2, the J call TRBJ1-3; TRBD1 matches 9 bases. The CDR3 consists of 18 residues. Trimming at V came to 8 bases and at J to 3 bases, leaving 17 bases not matched to a gene. Germline CDR1 reads SNHLY; CDR2 reads FYNNEI. The CDR3 reads CASGTQPGTGPSGNTIYF. In DNA form, the CDR3 reads TGTGCCAGCGGAACGCAGCCGGGGACAGGGCCCAGTGGAAACACCATATATTTT.

The J gene is TRBJ2-1, the V gene TRBV7-2; 8 bases are a match to TRBD2. CDR3 size: 14 residues. In germline, CDR1 is SGHTA, CDR2 FQGNSA. Trimming removed 2 bases from V and 8 bases from J; junction bases left unmatched: 5. The CDR3 nucleotides read TGTGCCAGCAGCTTAAGAGCGGGAGAAGATGAGCAGTTCTTC. It yields the protein CASSLRAGEDEQFF.

This sequence joins TRBV27 and TRBJ2-1; D might be TRBD2 (5 bases). CDR3 length: 14 residues. CDR1 MNHEY and CDR2 SMNVEV come from the germline V gene (reference sequence). Between the trimmed V and J ends, which lost 3 bases and 6 bases, there was a span of 12 bases. The CDR3 protein is CASSFEGVFNEQFF. As DNA, the CDR3 is TGTGCCAGCAGTTTTGAGGGAGTCTTCAATGAGCAGTTCTTC.

This chain connects TRBV5-6 to TRBJ1-1; D possibly corresponds to TRBD1 (5 bases). V was cut by 4 bases and J by 6 bases, with 10 bases left in between. Looked up from germline, CDR1 is SGHDT and CDR2 is YYEEEE. CDR3 length equals 12 residues. Here the CDR3 reads CASSPGGAEAFF. The CDR3 DNA follows: TGTGCCAGCAGCCCTGGGGGGGCTGAAGCTTTCTTT.

The rearrangement joins TRBV28 to TRBJ2-7, with 8 bases lining up with TRBD1. This CDR3 is 16 amino acids long. CDR1 MDHEN and CDR2 SYDVKM come from the germline V gene. V lost 5 bases and J lost 6; bases outside the gene matches: 15. The CDR3 coding sequence is TGTGCCAGCAGTCCCCCCCTCCCGGACAGGGCCCCCGAGCAGTACTTC. Residues: CASSPPLPDRAPEQYF.

The chain employs TRBV10-3 and TRBJ2-3, with a weak D call TRBD2 (5 bases). Trimming removed 10 bases at V and 0 bases at J, with 17 bases between. CDR1 is ENHRY and CDR2 is SYGVKD in the germline V gene. CDR3 length: 15 residues. Here the CDR3 reads CATRGGVSSTDTQYF. In DNA form, the CDR3 reads TGTGCCACCCGTGGAGGAGTCTCTAGCACAGATACGCAGTATTTT.

CDR3 sequence: CASSLGEGLTEAFF. The CDR3 region has the DNA TGTGCCAGCAGCTTAGGCGAGGGACTCACTGAAGCTTTCTTT. The V gene is TRBV13, the J gene TRBJ1-1, with D possibly TRBD1 on 5 matching bases. The germline V and J ends were trimmed by 0 bases and 4 bases, with 9 bases remaining between them. The CDR3 length is 14 residues. The germline gives CDR1 PRHDT, CDR2 FYEKMQ (reference sequence).

The V gene is TRBV27, the J gene TRBJ1-1; 11 bases match TRBD1. V shed 4 bases and J 5 bases; nucleotides not matched to a gene: 9. Germline CDR1 is MNHEY and CDR2 is SMNVEV (reference sequence). This CDR3 is 16 amino acids long. The CDR3 DNA is TGTGCCAGCAGTTCCCTAGGACAGGGGGCAAGAACTGAAGCTTTCTTT. Translated, it gives CASSSLGQGARTEAFF.

This chain uses TRBV9 with TRBJ2-1; 10 bases fit TRBD2. The CDR3 has 16 residues. With 4 bases clipped from V and 4 bases from J, the junction kept 8 bases outside the gene matches. CDR1 and CDR2 (germline): SGDLS, YYNGEE. In DNA form, the CDR3 reads TGTGCCAGCAGCCCGCGAGCGGGAGGGAATTACAATGAGCAGTTCTTC. Its translation is CASSPRAGGNYNEQFF.